This TCR beta chain was captured by sequencing in a study of T cell clones after liver transplantation. About the study: Post-transplant blood was tracked for graft-donor-reactive T cell clones identified in a pre-transplant mixed lymphocyte reaction. HCV positivity affected three of eight recipients; the rest lacked autoimmune or viral indications. At least one year of complete immunosuppression withdrawal without enzymes over twice normal defined tolerance. Draws occurred before transplant, before withdrawal, and after complete or failed withdrawal.

Clones were read by immunoSEQ multiplex PCR, and TCRdb kept only the in-frame ones, dropping some. The sample consists of 72,000 or so clones, around four fifths of them appearing once. With V trimmed by 4 bases and J by 4 bases, 9 bases remained unmatched. The CDR3 spans 15 residues. Germline V gives CDR1 SQVTM, CDR2 ANQGSEA. This material consisted of CD4+ T cells from blood, taken at the 22-month timepoint. The sequence was obtained from a human patient who received a liver transplant. The T cells may come from the graft donor. The rearrangement links TRBV29-1 to TRBJ2-1; 8 nucleotides agree with TRBD2. CDR3 amino acids: CSVAGGAKLYNEQFF. The CDR3 nucleotides are TGCAGCGTTGCGGGGGGGGCGAAATTGTACAATGAGCAGTTCTTC.